A selection of T cell receptor beta chains follows, all from one sample in a study of blood T cells in healthy people across ages. TCRdb independently ran MiXCR on the 5' RACE reads; one entry per CDR3 protein. Of roughly 1,000,000 distinct CDR3 sequences in the sample, under 30% are singletons; the top ten hold 0.65% to 0.95%. These data are also associated with another study on T cells of mothers and their children.

Source material: blood. Receptors originate from a girl aged 2 to 10 in good health. CDR3s include the opening cysteine and the closing phenylalanine or tryptophan. A D gene is named only where the DNA matches it firmly. Part of the rows lack a size; the others show once, few, many or a class for expanded clones.

j_call clone_size d_call v_call cdr3_aa cdr3_nt
TRBJ1-1 . . TRBV7-3 CASSLAGKAEAFF TGTGCCAGCAGCCTAGCGGGTAAGGCTGAAGCTTTCTTT
TRBJ1-4 . TRBD1 TRBV7-2 CASSLALSGQATNEKLFF TGTGCCAGCAGCTTAGCTCTGTCTGGACAGGCAACTAATGAAAAACTGTTTTTT
TRBJ2-1 many . TRBV7-9 CASSLTDPYNEQFF TGTGCCAGCAGCCTCACGGATCCCTACAATGAGCAGTTCTTC
TRBJ2-3 . TRBD2 TRBV4-2 CASSQEGVSGGPDTQYF TGTGCCAGCAGCCAAGAAGGAGTGAGCGGGGGACCAGATACGCAGTATTTT
TRBJ1-6 few . TRBV6-1 CASSRDPGGPLHF TGTGCCAGCAGCCGGGACCCCGGGGGACCCCTCCACTTT
TRBJ2-4 . . TRBV7-2 CASSLGVGGAKNIQYF TGTGCCAGCAGCTTGGGGGTAGGGGGGGCCAAAAACATTCAGTACTTC
TRBJ2-1 few TRBD2 TRBV29-1 CSVPSGEQFF TGCAGCGTTCCTAGCGGTGAGCAGTTCTTC
TRBJ2-7 . . TRBV20-1 CSARDLAGVPYEQYF TGCAGTGCTAGAGATCTGGCCGGGGTACCCTACGAGCAGTACTTC
TRBJ1-2 few . TRBV29-1 CSVVAPEGYTF TGCAGCGTTGTGGCGCCAGAGGGCTACACCTTC
TRBJ2-4 . . TRBV18 CASSNLPGGSKNIQYF TGTGCCAGCTCAAATTTGCCCGGGGGATCAAAAAACATTCAGTACTTC
TRBJ2-3 once . TRBV4-2 CASSQVTSSDTQYF TGTGCCAGCAGCCAAGTAACTTCCTCAGATACGCAGTATTTT
TRBJ2-6 few . TRBV21-1 CASPITGPGANVLTF TGTGCCAGCCCTATTACAGGGCCTGGGGCCAACGTCCTGACTTTC
TRBJ2-5 few TRBD2 TRBV6-1 CASRGLAVGQETQYF TGTGCCAGCAGGGGGCTAGCGGTCGGACAAGAGACCCAGTACTTC
TRBJ2-1 . TRBD1 TRBV7-2 CASSPGTGNNEHFF TGTGCCAGCAGCCCGGGGACAGGGAACAATGAGCACTTCTTC
TRBJ2-1 . . TRBV12-3/TRBV12-4 CASSFGRRQYNELFF TGTGCCAGCAGTTTCGGTCGGAGACAGTACAATGAGCTGTTCTTC
TRBJ2-7 few TRBD2 TRBV29-1 CSVLGTGRRGGYEQYF TGCAGCGTTTTGGGAACCGGGAGGAGAGGTGGGTACGAGCAGTACTTC
TRBJ2-1 few . TRBV20-1 CSAHGPGEQFF TGCAGTGCTCACGGGCCCGGTGAGCAGTTCTTC
TRBJ2-2 few . TRBV20-1 CSARFPWAGELFF TGCAGTGCTAGATTCCCGTGGGCCGGGGAGCTGTTTTTT
TRBJ1-6 few . TRBV29-1 CSVGWDYNSPLHF TGCAGCGTTGGTTGGGATTACAATTCACCCCTCCACTTT
TRBJ1-2 . . TRBV6-6 CASTPDPINGYTF TGTGCCAGCACCCCGGACCCGATTAATGGCTACACCTTC
TRBJ2-5 few TRBD2 TRBV9 CASSASGTSGIRETQYF TGTGCCAGCAGCGCTTCCGGGACTAGCGGGATTCGGGAGACCCAGTACTTC
TRBJ1-2 few . TRBV20-1 CSARVDRFYGYTF TGCAGTGCTAGAGTTGACAGGTTCTATGGCTACACCTTC
TRBJ1-4 few TRBD1 TRBV20-1 CSAPTGGYEKLFF TGCAGTGCCCCAACAGGGGGCTATGAAAAACTGTTTTTT
TRBJ1-1 few TRBD1 TRBV29-1 CSVPETGTNTEAFF TGCAGCGTCCCAGAGACAGGGACGAACACTGAAGCTTTCTTT
TRBJ2-7 . . TRBV6-1 CASSARDPSYEQYF TGTGCCAGCAGTGCGCGGGACCCTTCCTACGAGCAGTACTTC
TRBJ2-7 . . TRBV29-1 CSVPHGGDSYEQYF TGCAGCGTACCTCACGGGGGTGACTCCTACGAGCAGTACTTC
TRBJ2-4 . TRBD1 TRBV13 CASSLGRGTGGNIQYF TGTGCCAGCAGCTTAGGCCGTGGGACAGGGGGGAACATTCAGTACTTC
TRBJ2-1 . TRBD2 TRBV4-3 CASSQGTSDGSEQFF TGCGCCAGCAGCCAAGGGACTAGTGATGGATCTGAGCAGTTCTTC
TRBJ1-3 few . TRBV14 CASNQESGNTIYF TGTGCCAGCAACCAGGAGTCTGGAAACACCATATATTTT
TRBJ2-5 . . TRBV3-1 CASSQGSDQETQYF TGTGCCAGCAGCCAAGGGAGCGATCAAGAGACCCAGTACTTC
TRBJ2-1 few . TRBV12-3/TRBV12-4 CASSPPRGETHNEQFF TGTGCCAGCAGTCCGCCTAGGGGGGAAACCCACAATGAGCAGTTCTTC